Here is one TCR beta chain with its context. The antigen remains unidentified. These data originate in a study of breast tumors, draining lymph nodes, adjacent tissues. Trimming removed 6 bases from V and 5 bases from J, with 13 bases in between. The germline CDR1 and CDR2 sequences are MNHEY and SMNVEV (reference sequence). CDR3 size: 14 residues. Samples came from axillary lymph nodes draining the breast cancer. In TCRdb, the multiplex PCR reads were re-called with MiXCR into one record per CDR3 protein. The sample holds approximately 210,000 distinct CDR3 sequences, roughly 32% seen once. Overall study findings and caveats: Findings are consistent with lymph node origin and intratumoral expansion of most tumor T cells. The lymph node origin of tumor T cells was framed as consistent with a hypothesis, not demonstrated. Luminal-like breast cancer showed significantly greater tumor-nontumor repertoire similarity than basal-like breast cancer did. Tumor repertoires ranked between lymph nodes and nontumor tissue in diversity, with V and J gene preferences.

The chain carries TRBV27 and TRBJ1-4; TRBD1 might be the D (6 bases). The specimen was axillary lymph node tissue. This receptor was identified in a female donor with breast cancer. Some clones in this sample may be carry-over from other donors' samples. This chain's CDR3 is CASRRTGANEKLFF. The DNA of the CDR3 is TGTGCCAGCAGACGCACGGGGGCGAATGAAAAACTGTTTTTT.